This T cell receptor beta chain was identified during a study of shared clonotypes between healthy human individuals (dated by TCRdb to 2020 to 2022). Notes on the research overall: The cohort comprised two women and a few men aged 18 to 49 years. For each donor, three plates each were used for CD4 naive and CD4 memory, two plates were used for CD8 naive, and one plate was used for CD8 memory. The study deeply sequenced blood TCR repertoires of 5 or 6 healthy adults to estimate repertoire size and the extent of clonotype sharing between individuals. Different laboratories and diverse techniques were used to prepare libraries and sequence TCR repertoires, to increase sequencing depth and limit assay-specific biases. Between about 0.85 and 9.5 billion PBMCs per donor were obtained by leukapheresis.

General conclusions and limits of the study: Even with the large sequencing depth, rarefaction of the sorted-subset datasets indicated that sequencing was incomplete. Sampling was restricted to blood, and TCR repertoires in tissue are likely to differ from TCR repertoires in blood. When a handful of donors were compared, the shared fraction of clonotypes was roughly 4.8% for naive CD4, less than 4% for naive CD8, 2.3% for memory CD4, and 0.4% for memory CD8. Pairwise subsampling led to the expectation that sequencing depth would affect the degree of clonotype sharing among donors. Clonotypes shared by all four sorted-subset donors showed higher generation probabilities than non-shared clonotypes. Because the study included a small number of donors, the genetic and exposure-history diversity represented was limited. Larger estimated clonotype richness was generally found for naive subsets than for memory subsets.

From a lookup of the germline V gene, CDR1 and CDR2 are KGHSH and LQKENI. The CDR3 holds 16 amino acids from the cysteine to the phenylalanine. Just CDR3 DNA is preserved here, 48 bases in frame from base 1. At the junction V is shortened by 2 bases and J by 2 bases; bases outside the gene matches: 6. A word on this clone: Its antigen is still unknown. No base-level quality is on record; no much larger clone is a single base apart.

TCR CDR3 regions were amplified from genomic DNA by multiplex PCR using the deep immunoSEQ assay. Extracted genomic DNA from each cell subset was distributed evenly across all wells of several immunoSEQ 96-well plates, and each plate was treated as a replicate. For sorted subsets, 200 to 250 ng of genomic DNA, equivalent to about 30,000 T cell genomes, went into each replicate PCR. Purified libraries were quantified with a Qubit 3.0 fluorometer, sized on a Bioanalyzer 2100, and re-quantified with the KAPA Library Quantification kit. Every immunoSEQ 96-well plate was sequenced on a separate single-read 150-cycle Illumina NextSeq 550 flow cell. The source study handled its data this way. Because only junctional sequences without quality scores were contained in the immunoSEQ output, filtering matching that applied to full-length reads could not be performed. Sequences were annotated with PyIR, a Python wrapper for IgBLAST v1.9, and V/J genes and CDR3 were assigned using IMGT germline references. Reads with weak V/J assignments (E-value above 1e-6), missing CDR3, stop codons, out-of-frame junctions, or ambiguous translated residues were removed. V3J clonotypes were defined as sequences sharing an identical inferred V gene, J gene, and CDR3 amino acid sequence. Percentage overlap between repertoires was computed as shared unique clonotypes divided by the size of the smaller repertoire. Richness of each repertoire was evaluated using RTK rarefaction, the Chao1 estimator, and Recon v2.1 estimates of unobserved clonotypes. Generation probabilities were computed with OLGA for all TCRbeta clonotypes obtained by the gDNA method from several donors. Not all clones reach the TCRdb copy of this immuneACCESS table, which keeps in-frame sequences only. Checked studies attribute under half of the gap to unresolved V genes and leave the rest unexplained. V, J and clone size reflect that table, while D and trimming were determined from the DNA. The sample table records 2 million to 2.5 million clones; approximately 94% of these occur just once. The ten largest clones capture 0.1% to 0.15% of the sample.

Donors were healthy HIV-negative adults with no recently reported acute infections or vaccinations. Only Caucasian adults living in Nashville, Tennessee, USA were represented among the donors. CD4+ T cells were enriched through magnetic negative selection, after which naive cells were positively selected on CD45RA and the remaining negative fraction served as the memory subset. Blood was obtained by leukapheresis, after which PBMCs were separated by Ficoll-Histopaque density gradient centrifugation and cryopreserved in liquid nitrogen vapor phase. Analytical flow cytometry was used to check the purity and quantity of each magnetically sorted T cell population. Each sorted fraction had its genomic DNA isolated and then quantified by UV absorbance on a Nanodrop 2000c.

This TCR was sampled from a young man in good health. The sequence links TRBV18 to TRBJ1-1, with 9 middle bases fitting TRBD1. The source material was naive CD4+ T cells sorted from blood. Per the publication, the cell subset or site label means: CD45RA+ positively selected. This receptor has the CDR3 CASSPEGQGYNTEAFF. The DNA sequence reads TGTGCCAGCTCACCAGAGGGACAGGGTTACAACACTGAAGCTTTCTTT.